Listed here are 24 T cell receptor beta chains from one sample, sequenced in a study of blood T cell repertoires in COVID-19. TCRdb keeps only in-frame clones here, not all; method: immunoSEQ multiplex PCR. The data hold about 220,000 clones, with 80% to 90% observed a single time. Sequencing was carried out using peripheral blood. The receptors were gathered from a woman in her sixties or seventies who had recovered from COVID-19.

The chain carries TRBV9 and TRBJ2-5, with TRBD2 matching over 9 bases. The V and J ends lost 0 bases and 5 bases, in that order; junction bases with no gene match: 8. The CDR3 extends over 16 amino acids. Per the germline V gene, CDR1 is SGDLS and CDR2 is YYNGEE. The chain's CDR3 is CASSVAGGGAGETQYF. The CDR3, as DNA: TGTGCCAGCAGCGTAGCTGGCGGGGGGGCCGGTGAGACCCAGTACTTC.

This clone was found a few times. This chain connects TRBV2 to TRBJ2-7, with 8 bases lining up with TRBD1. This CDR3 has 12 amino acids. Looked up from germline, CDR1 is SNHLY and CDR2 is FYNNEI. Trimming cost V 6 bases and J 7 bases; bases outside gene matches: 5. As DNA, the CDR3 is TGTGCCAGCAGGGACAGGGCAACTGAGCAGTACTTC. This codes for CASRDRATEQYF.

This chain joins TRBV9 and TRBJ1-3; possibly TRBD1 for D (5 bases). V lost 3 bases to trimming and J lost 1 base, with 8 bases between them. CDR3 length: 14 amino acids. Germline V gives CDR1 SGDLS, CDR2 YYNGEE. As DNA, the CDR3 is TGTGCCAGCAGCGCAGGGCTTTCTGGAAACACCATATATTTT. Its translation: CASSAGLSGNTIYF.

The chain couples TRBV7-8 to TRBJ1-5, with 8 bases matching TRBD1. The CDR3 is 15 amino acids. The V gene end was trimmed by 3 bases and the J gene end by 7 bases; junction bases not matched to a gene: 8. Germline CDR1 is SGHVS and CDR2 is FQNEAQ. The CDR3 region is CASSFRTGTGQPQHF. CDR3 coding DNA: TGTGCCAGCAGCTTTCGGACAGGGACGGGACAGCCCCAGCATTTT.

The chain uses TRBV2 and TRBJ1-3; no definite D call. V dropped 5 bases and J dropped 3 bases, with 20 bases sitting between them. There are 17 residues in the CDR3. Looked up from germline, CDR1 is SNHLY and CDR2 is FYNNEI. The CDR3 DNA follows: TGTGCCAGCAGTAGGTGGAGGGCCATGTCAAGTGGAAACACCATATATTTT. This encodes CASSRWRAMSSGNTIYF. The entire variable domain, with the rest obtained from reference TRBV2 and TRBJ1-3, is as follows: EPEVTQTPSHQVTQMGQEVILRCVPISNHLYFYWYRQILGQKVEFLVSFYNNEISEKSEIFDDQFSVERPDGSNFTLKIRSTKLEDSAMYFCASSRWRAMSSGNTIYFGEGSWLTVV.

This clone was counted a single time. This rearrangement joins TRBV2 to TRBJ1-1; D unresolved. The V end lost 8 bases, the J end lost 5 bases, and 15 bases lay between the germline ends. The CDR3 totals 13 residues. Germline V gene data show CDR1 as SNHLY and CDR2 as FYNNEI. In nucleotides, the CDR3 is TGTGCCAGCGGTTCCCGACTTGGTACTGAAGCTTTCTTT. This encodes CASGSRLGTEAFF.

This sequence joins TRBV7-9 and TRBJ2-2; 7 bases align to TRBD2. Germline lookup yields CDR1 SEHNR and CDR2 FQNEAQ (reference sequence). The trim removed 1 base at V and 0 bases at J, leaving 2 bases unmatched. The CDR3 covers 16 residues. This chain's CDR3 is CASSLVRGANTGELFF. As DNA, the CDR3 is TGTGCCAGCAGCTTAGTACGGGGGGCGAACACCGGGGAGCTGTTTTTT.

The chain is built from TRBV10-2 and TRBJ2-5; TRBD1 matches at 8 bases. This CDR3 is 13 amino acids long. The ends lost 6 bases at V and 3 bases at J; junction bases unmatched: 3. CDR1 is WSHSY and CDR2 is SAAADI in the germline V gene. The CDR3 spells CASSGTGKETQYF. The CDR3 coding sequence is TGCGCCAGCAGCGGGACAGGAAAAGAGACCCAGTACTTC.

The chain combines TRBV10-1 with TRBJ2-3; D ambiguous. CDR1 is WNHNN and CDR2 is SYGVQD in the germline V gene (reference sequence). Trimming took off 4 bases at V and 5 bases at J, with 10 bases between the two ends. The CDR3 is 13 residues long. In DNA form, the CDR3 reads TGCGCCAGCAGTGGGCCCGGCGGAGATACGCAGTATTTT. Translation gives CASSGPGGDTQYF.

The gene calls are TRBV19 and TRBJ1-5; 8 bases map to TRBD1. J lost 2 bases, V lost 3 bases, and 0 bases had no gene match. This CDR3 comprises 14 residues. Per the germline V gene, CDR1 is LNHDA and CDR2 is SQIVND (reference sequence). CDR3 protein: CASSMDRGNQPQHF. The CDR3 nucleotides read TGTGCCAGTAGTATGGACAGGGGCAATCAGCCCCAGCATTTT. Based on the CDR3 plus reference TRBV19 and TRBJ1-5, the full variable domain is DGGITQSPKYLFRKEGQNVTLSCEQNLNHDAMYWYRQDPGQGLRLIYYSQIVNDFQKGDIAEGYSVSREKKESFPLTVTSAQKNPTAFYLCASSMDRGNQPQHFGDGTRLSIL.

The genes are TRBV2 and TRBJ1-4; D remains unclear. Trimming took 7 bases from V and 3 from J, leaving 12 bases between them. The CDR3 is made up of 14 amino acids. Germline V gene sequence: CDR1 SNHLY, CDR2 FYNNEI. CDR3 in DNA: TGTGCCAGCAAGGTGACCGGAGCTAATGAAAAACTGTTTTTT. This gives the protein CASKVTGANEKLFF.

CDR3 amino acids: CASSVQGEVGEAFF. The CDR3 DNA sequence: TGTGCCAGTAGTGTCCAGGGGGAAGTAGGTGAAGCTTTCTTT. V usage is TRBV19 and J usage is TRBJ1-1; 7 bases fit TRBD1. The V gene's germline CDR1 is LNHDA and CDR2 SQIVND (reference sequence). The CDR3 is 14 residues long. V dropped 5 bases and J dropped 7; count of bases not matched to a gene: 10.

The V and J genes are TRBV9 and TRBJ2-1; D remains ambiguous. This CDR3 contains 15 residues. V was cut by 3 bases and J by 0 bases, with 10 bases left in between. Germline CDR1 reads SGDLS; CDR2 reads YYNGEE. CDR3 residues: CASSAGYYSYNEQFF. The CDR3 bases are TGTGCCAGCAGCGCGGGTTACTACTCCTACAATGAGCAGTTCTTC.

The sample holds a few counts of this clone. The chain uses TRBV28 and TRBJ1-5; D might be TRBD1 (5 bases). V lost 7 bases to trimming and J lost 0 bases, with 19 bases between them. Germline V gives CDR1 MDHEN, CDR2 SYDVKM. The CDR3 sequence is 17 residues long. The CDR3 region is CASTSGRGEYSNQPQHF. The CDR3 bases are TGTGCCAGCACCTCCGGACGGGGGGAATATAGCAATCAGCCCCAGCATTTT.

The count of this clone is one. The CDR3, as DNA: TGTGCCATCAGTGAGGGATTGCGGGGGCGCTCCTACGAGCAGTACTTC. Its protein is CAISEGLRGRSYEQYF. V gene TRBV10-3 combines with J gene TRBJ2-7; perhaps TRBD2 as D (7 bases). CDR1 and CDR2 from the germline V gene are ENHRY and SYGVKD. Trimming removed 2 bases at V and 0 bases at J, with 14 bases between. This CDR3 is built from 16 residues.

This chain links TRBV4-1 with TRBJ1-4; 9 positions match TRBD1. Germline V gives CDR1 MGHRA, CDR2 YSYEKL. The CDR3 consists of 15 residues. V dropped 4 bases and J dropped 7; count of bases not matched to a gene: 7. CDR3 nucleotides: TGCGCCAGCAGCCGCCTGAACAGGGGGCTTGAAAAACTGTTTTTT. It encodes CASSRLNRGLEKLFF.

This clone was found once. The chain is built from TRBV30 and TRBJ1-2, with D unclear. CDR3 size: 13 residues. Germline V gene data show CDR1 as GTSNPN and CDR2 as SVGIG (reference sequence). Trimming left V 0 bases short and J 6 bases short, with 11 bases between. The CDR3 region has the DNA TGTGCCTGGAGTGTAGGAGGGTTTGATGGCTACACCTTC. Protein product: CAWSVGGFDGYTF.

The CDR3 DNA follows: TGCGCCAGCAGCTTGGTGGGGACAGGGGGCGCAGTATCTGGGGCCAACGTCCTGACTTTC. It specifies CASSLVGTGGAVSGANVLTF. The chain links TRBV5-1 to TRBJ2-6; 12 bases fit TRBD1. J gave up 1 base and V 0 bases, and 8 bases lay outside the gene matches. The CDR3 is made up of 20 amino acids. Germline V gene lookup returns CDR1 SGHRS and CDR2 YFSETQ.

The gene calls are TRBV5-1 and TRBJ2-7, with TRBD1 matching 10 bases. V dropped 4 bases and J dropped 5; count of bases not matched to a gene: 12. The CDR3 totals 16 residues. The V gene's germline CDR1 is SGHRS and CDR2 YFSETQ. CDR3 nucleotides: TGCGCCAGCAGCAACCCTCCCGGGACAGGGGTGGACGAGCAGTACTTC. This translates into CASSNPPGTGVDEQYF.

This CDR3 reads CASSYINPGTEKLFF. Here the CDR3 DNA reads TGTGCCAGCAGCTACATCAACCCGGGAACCGAAAAACTGTTTTTT. The chain combines TRBV11-2 with TRBJ1-4, with D unresolved. The CDR3 has 15 amino acids. The V end lost 4 bases, the J end lost 8 bases, and 17 bases lay between the germline ends. Looked up from germline, CDR1 is SGHAT and CDR2 is FQNNGV.

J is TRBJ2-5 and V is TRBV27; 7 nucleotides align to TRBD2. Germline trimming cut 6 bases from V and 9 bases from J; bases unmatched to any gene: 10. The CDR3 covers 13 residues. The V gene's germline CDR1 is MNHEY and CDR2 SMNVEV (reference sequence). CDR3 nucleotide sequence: TGTGCCAGCAGCCGGGAGGCTGGTAATTCCCAGTACTTC. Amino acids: CASSREAGNSQYF.

In nucleotides, the CDR3 is TGCGCCAGCAGCTTGGCCGCGGGGAAATCCTACAATGAGCAGTTCTTC. It yields the protein CASSLAAGKSYNEQFF. The rearrangement links TRBV5-1 to TRBJ2-1; TRBD2 might be the D (6 bases). This CDR3 has 16 residues. Trimming removed 0 bases at V and 1 base at J, with 11 bases between. Germline CDR1 is SGHRS and CDR2 is YFSETQ. The entire variable domain, with the rest obtained from reference TRBV5-1 and TRBJ2-1, is as follows: KAGVTQTPRYLIKTRGQQVTLSCSPISGHRSVSWYQQTPGQGLQFLFEYFSETQRNKGNFPGRFSGRQFSNSRSEMNVSTLELGDSALYLCASSLAAGKSYNEQFFGPGTRLTVL.

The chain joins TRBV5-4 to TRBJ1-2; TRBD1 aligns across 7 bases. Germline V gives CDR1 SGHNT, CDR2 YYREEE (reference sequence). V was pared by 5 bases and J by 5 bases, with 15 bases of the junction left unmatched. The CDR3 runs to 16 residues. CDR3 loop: CASSPPPTGNYYGYTF. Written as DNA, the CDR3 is TGTGCCAGCAGTCCCCCCCCGACAGGGAATTATTATGGCTACACCTTC.

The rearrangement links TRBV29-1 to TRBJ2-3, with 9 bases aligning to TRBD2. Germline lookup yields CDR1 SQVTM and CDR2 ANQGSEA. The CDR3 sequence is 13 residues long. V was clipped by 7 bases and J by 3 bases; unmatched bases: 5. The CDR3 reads CSARSGGTDTQYF. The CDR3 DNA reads TGCAGCGCACGAAGCGGGGGGACAGATACGCAGTATTTT.